Listed below are T cell receptor beta chains from one sample, sequenced in a study of human T cells and chemical hapten exposure. TCRdb redid the calling of the RACE reads with MiXCR, one entry per CDR3 protein. The sample records more than 75,000 distinct CDR3 sequences, roughly 8.8% being singletons. This specimen was whole blood, taken in connection with sensitization to the hapten diphenylcyclopropenone (DPC). These receptors were obtained from a middle-aged woman with alopecia areata. Some clones in this sample may be carry-over from other donors' samples. Each CDR3 is given with its conserved first and last residue. The D gene is left open where the match is weak. Only part of the rows carry a size: once, few, many, or a class if the clone is expanded.

clone_size: few; v_call: TRBV6-5; d_call: .; j_call: TRBJ1-3; cdr3_nt: TGTGCCAGCAGTTACTCCATGGGGTTGAGCTCTGGAAACACCATATATTTT; cdr3_aa: CASSYSMGLSSGNTIYF
clone_size: many; v_call: TRBV19; d_call: .; j_call: TRBJ1-2; cdr3_nt: TGTGCCAGTATCCAGGACTCCCTGGGTGGCTACACCTTC; cdr3_aa: CASIQDSLGGYTF
clone_size: many; v_call: TRBV29-1; d_call: .; j_call: TRBJ2-3; cdr3_nt: TGCAGCGTGGAGGGACAGATAGATACGCAGTATTTT; cdr3_aa: CSVEGQIDTQYF
clone_size: .; v_call: TRBV10-3; d_call: .; j_call: TRBJ2-3; cdr3_nt: TGTGCCATCAGTGAGTCTGGAAGAAATACGCAGTATTTT; cdr3_aa: CAISESGRNTQYF
clone_size: many; v_call: TRBV18; d_call: .; j_call: TRBJ1-1; cdr3_nt: TGTGCCAGCTCACCCCTCGGCCAGTCTGAAGCTTTCTTT; cdr3_aa: CASSPLGQSEAFF
clone_size: few; v_call: TRBV4-1; d_call: .; j_call: TRBJ1-1; cdr3_nt: TGCGCCAGCAGCCAAGACGCCCGACCGGGCGGCACTGAAGCTTTCTTT; cdr3_aa: CASSQDARPGGTEAFF
clone_size: many; v_call: TRBV9; d_call: TRBD2; j_call: TRBJ2-3; cdr3_nt: TGTGCCAGCAGCGCTCTCCCGACTAGCGGGGTGTACACAGATACGCAGTATTTT; cdr3_aa: CASSALPTSGVYTDTQYF
clone_size: few; v_call: TRBV5-1; d_call: TRBD1; j_call: TRBJ1-2; cdr3_nt: TGCGCCAGCAGCTCGAGGACAGGGGTTGGCTATGGCTACACCTTC; cdr3_aa: CASSSRTGVGYGYTF
clone_size: .; v_call: TRBV6-6; d_call: TRBD1; j_call: TRBJ2-6; cdr3_nt: TGTGCCAGCAGTCAAGACAGGGGGGGTGGGGCCAACGTCCTGACTTTC; cdr3_aa: CASSQDRGGGANVLTF
clone_size: many; v_call: TRBV5-1; d_call: .; j_call: TRBJ1-1; cdr3_nt: TGCGCCAGCAGCTTGGGACACCAGAACACTGAAGCTTTCTTT; cdr3_aa: CASSLGHQNTEAFF
clone_size: .; v_call: TRBV6-5; d_call: .; j_call: TRBJ2-5; cdr3_nt: TGTGCCACCGCCCGACAAGGGAGTTCAGAGACCCAGTACTTC; cdr3_aa: CATARQGSSETQYF
clone_size: .; v_call: TRBV7-9; d_call: .; j_call: TRBJ2-5; cdr3_nt: TGTGCCAGCAGCTTACGAGAACAAGAGACCCAGTACTTC; cdr3_aa: CASSLREQETQYF
clone_size: few; v_call: TRBV20-1; d_call: TRBD1; j_call: TRBJ1-6; cdr3_nt: TGCAGTGCGGCCGGGACAGGGAGGTCCTATAATTCACCCCTCCACTTT; cdr3_aa: CSAAGTGRSYNSPLHF
clone_size: .; v_call: TRBV4-1; d_call: TRBD2; j_call: TRBJ2-3; cdr3_nt: TGCGCCAGCAGCCACCCACGGGGAGCGGGGGGGCCGTCAGATACGCAGTATTTT; cdr3_aa: CASSHPRGAGGPSDTQYF
clone_size: .; v_call: TRBV6-5; d_call: TRBD2; j_call: TRBJ2-2; cdr3_nt: TGTGCCAGCAGGCCACTAGCGGGGGCCACCGGGGAGCTGTTATTT; cdr3_aa: CASRPLAGATGELLF
clone_size: .; v_call: TRBV30; d_call: TRBD1; j_call: TRBJ2-2; cdr3_nt: TGTGCCTGGCACAGGGGGCGCGGGACCGGGGAGCTGTTTTTT; cdr3_aa: CAWHRGRGTGELFF
clone_size: .; v_call: TRBV4-1; d_call: TRBD2; j_call: TRBJ2-3; cdr3_nt: TGCGCCAGCAGCCAAATTAGCGGGGGGCCGAGCACAGATACGCAGTATTTT; cdr3_aa: CASSQISGGPSTDTQYF
clone_size: few; v_call: TRBV4-1; d_call: TRBD2; j_call: TRBJ2-1; cdr3_nt: TGCGCCAGCAGCCAAGGCCAGTTTCCTAGCGGGGTGTACAATGAGCAGTTCTTC; cdr3_aa: CASSQGQFPSGVYNEQFF
clone_size: few; v_call: TRBV7-2; d_call: TRBD1; j_call: TRBJ2-6; cdr3_nt: TGTGCCAGCCGTAAAATAAGACAGGGGCAATCTGGGGCCAACGTCCTGACTTTC; cdr3_aa: CASRKIRQGQSGANVLTF
clone_size: many; v_call: TRBV6-5; d_call: .; j_call: TRBJ1-6; cdr3_nt: TGTGCCAGCAGTCCCCCCGGTCAGAATTCACCCCTCCACTTT; cdr3_aa: CASSPPGQNSPLHF
clone_size: many; v_call: TRBV7-2; d_call: TRBD1; j_call: TRBJ2-7; cdr3_nt: TGTGCCAGCAGCCCCCGGACAGGGGTAGACTACGAGCAGTACTTC; cdr3_aa: CASSPRTGVDYEQYF
clone_size: .; v_call: TRBV7-2; d_call: .; j_call: TRBJ1-6; cdr3_nt: TGTGCCAGCAGCCAAACTTTCCGGGGGCTTAATTCACCCCTCCACTTT; cdr3_aa: CASSQTFRGLNSPLHF
clone_size: many; v_call: TRBV2; d_call: TRBD1; j_call: TRBJ1-4; cdr3_nt: TGTGCCAGCAAGCCGGGGACAGGGTCCGAAAAACTGTTTTTT; cdr3_aa: CASKPGTGSEKLFF
clone_size: .; v_call: TRBV11-2; d_call: .; j_call: TRBJ2-1; cdr3_nt: TGTGCCAGCAGCTGGGGGCGCTACAATGAGCAGTTCTTC; cdr3_aa: CASSWGRYNEQFF
clone_size: few; v_call: TRBV11-3; d_call: .; j_call: TRBJ1-1; cdr3_nt: TGTGCCAGCAGCCCTCACGCAGACACTGAAGCTTTCTTT; cdr3_aa: CASSPHADTEAFF
clone_size: few; v_call: TRBV10-3; d_call: .; j_call: TRBJ1-5; cdr3_nt: TGTGCCATCAGGGACGGCGGAAAAAGCAATCAGCCCCAGCATTTT; cdr3_aa: CAIRDGGKSNQPQHF
clone_size: few; v_call: TRBV12-3/TRBV12-4; d_call: TRBD1; j_call: TRBJ1-2; cdr3_nt: TGTGCCAGCAGCGCGACAGGGGCTGGCTACACCTTC; cdr3_aa: CASSATGAGYTF
clone_size: many; v_call: TRBV27; d_call: TRBD1; j_call: TRBJ1-4; cdr3_nt: TGTGCCAGCAGTTTAGGGGGGACAGGGAATGAAAAACTGTTTTTT; cdr3_aa: CASSLGGTGNEKLFF
clone_size: .; v_call: TRBV7-9; d_call: .; j_call: TRBJ2-1; cdr3_nt: TGTGCCAGCAGCGCGAGCCGGTGGACACTCTCAAACAATGAGCAGTTCTTC; cdr3_aa: CASSASRWTLSNNEQFF
clone_size: many; v_call: TRBV30; d_call: TRBD1; j_call: TRBJ2-7; cdr3_nt: TGTGCCTGGAGTACGGGACAGTTATACGAGCAGTACTTC; cdr3_aa: CAWSTGQLYEQYF
clone_size: many; v_call: TRBV20-1; d_call: .; j_call: TRBJ2-3; cdr3_nt: TGCAGTGCCCGGAGGGGGTGGCCCCCCACAGATACGCAGTATTTT; cdr3_aa: CSARRGWPPTDTQYF
clone_size: few; v_call: TRBV5-1; d_call: .; j_call: TRBJ2-7; cdr3_nt: TGCGCCAGCAGTAAACAGGGACCTTTTACCGACGAGCAGTACTTC; cdr3_aa: CASSKQGPFTDEQYF
clone_size: .; v_call: TRBV6-2/TRBV6-3; d_call: .; j_call: TRBJ1-5; cdr3_nt: TGTGCCAGCAGCTATACAGGGAGCAGCCAGCCCCAGCATTTT; cdr3_aa: CASSYTGSSQPQHF
clone_size: .; v_call: TRBV6-5; d_call: TRBD2; j_call: TRBJ2-1; cdr3_nt: TGTGCCAGCGGCTCCCTGAGCGGGGGGTACAATGAGCAGTTCTTC; cdr3_aa: CASGSLSGGYNEQFF
clone_size: many; v_call: TRBV18; d_call: .; j_call: TRBJ1-4; cdr3_nt: TGTGCCAGCTCACCCAATTCGGCGGGGAATGAAAAACTGTTTTTT; cdr3_aa: CASSPNSAGNEKLFF
clone_size: .; v_call: TRBV14; d_call: TRBD1; j_call: TRBJ2-5; cdr3_nt: TGTGCCAGCAGCCGTCGGAAGGGACAGCCAGAATTTCGAGAGACCCAGTACTTC; cdr3_aa: CASSRRKGQPEFRETQYF
clone_size: many; v_call: TRBV5-1; d_call: TRBD1; j_call: TRBJ2-7; cdr3_nt: TGCGCCAGCAGCCTGGGACAGGCGACCTACGAGCAGTACTTC; cdr3_aa: CASSLGQATYEQYF
clone_size: many; v_call: TRBV4-3; d_call: .; j_call: TRBJ1-1; cdr3_nt: TGCGCCAGCAGCCTCACAGAGAGGAACACTGAAGCTTTCTTT; cdr3_aa: CASSLTERNTEAFF
clone_size: many; v_call: TRBV4-1; d_call: .; j_call: TRBJ1-4; cdr3_nt: TGCGCCAGCAGCCAAGTGGGGCGTGCAACTAATGAAAAACTGTTTTTT; cdr3_aa: CASSQVGRATNEKLFF
clone_size: many; v_call: TRBV6-5; d_call: .; j_call: TRBJ2-3; cdr3_nt: TGTGCCAGCGCGAGTCCGGGAACAGATACGCAGTATTTT; cdr3_aa: CASASPGTDTQYF
clone_size: few; v_call: TRBV2; d_call: .; j_call: TRBJ2-2; cdr3_nt: TGTGCCAGCAGTGAAGCGTGGACCGGGGAGCTGTTTTTT; cdr3_aa: CASSEAWTGELFF
clone_size: few; v_call: TRBV18; d_call: .; j_call: TRBJ2-3; cdr3_nt: TGTGCCAGCTCACCACAGGTACGCACAGATACGCAGTATTTT; cdr3_aa: CASSPQVRTDTQYF
clone_size: many; v_call: TRBV12-3/TRBV12-4; d_call: TRBD1; j_call: TRBJ1-1; cdr3_nt: TGTGCCAGCAGTCCCGGACAGGGAGCTTTCTTT; cdr3_aa: CASSPGQGAFF
clone_size: many; v_call: TRBV7-2; d_call: TRBD2; j_call: TRBJ2-3; cdr3_nt: TGTGCCAGCAGCCCACATCTAGCGGGGGGCGGGGCAGATACGCAGTATTTT; cdr3_aa: CASSPHLAGGGADTQYF
clone_size: many; v_call: TRBV30; d_call: .; j_call: TRBJ2-5; cdr3_nt: TGTGCCTGGAGTGTATGGGTCACGGAGACCCAGTACTTC; cdr3_aa: CAWSVWVTETQYF
clone_size: many; v_call: TRBV30; d_call: .; j_call: TRBJ1-1; cdr3_nt: TGTGCCTGGAGGGAACAGGGTGGCGCCTTGAAGGCTTTCTTT; cdr3_aa: CAWREQGGALKAFF
clone_size: many; v_call: TRBV12-3/TRBV12-4; d_call: .; j_call: TRBJ2-5; cdr3_nt: TGTGCCAGCAGCCAGAACAGGGTCAGGGAGACCCAGTACTTC; cdr3_aa: CASSQNRVRETQYF
clone_size: few; v_call: TRBV2; d_call: .; j_call: TRBJ1-6; cdr3_nt: TGTGCCAGCAGTGAAGAGGGCAGGGATAATTCACCCCTCCACTTT; cdr3_aa: CASSEEGRDNSPLHF
clone_size: few; v_call: TRBV5-5; d_call: .; j_call: TRBJ1-1; cdr3_nt: TGTGCCAGCAGCTTAGACTTCCTGAACACTGAAGCTTTCTTT; cdr3_aa: CASSLDFLNTEAFF
clone_size: many; v_call: TRBV12-3/TRBV12-4; d_call: TRBD1; j_call: TRBJ1-5; cdr3_nt: TGTGCCAGCCGCCGGGGACAGGGGCATCAGCCCCAGCATTTT; cdr3_aa: CASRRGQGHQPQHF
clone_size: many; v_call: TRBV20-1; d_call: .; j_call: TRBJ1-1; cdr3_nt: TGCAGTGCTAGTTCGGGGGGGCAGACTGAAGCTTTCTTT; cdr3_aa: CSASSGGQTEAFF
clone_size: many; v_call: TRBV20-1; d_call: TRBD2; j_call: TRBJ2-7; cdr3_nt: TGCAGTGCTAGAGATTGGGTAGCGGGGGGCCACGGAGAGCAGTACTTC; cdr3_aa: CSARDWVAGGHGEQYF
clone_size: many; v_call: TRBV18; d_call: .; j_call: TRBJ1-3; cdr3_nt: TGTGCCAGCTCACCGGGACGGCAATCTGGAAACACCATATATTTT; cdr3_aa: CASSPGRQSGNTIYF